This TCR beta chain was found in a study of B cell selection in AIRE deficiency. J was trimmed by 9 bases and V by 3 bases; bases with no gene match: 6. Germline CDR1 is SGHDN and CDR2 is FVKESK. The CDR3 is 14 residues long. Profiling relied on immunoSEQ multiplex PCR, and the TCRdb table lists in-frame clones only, not all of them. Of roughly 18,000 clones in the sample, 93% were seen once. The regulatory T cell sort gate was CD4+CD25hiCD127low/negative. This sequence was found in a human donor in good health. Sequencing was performed on CD4+CD25+ Tregs sorted from PBMCs. The chain joins TRBV14 to TRBJ2-1; 9 bases match TRBD2. The CDR3 DNA reads as TGTGCCAGCAGCCAGTCTAGCGGGGAGGGTGAGCAGTTCTTC. Translated, it gives CASSQSSGEGEQFF.